The 20 T cell receptor beta chains in this list originate from one sample, sequenced in a study of STAT5B mutations in CD4+ large granular lymphocyte leukemia. Repertoires were generated with immunoSEQ multiplex PCR, while TCRdb's copy carries only in-frame clones and drops some. Here the sample spans about 23,000 clones, roughly three quarters being singletons. Sequenced input: CD4+ T cells from blood buffy coats. The receptors here all came from a human donor in good health.

The CDR3, as DNA: TGTGCCAGCAGTCGGGTATTAGGGAACTCTGGAAACACCATATATTTT. Translating gives CASSRVLGNSGNTIYF. The gene calls are TRBV7-9 and TRBJ1-3; D not resolved. CDR1 is SEHNR, CDR2 FQNEAQ, per germline (reference sequence). Trimming left V 6 bases short and J 0 bases short, with 15 bases between. The CDR3 consists of 16 residues. The whole variable domain, remainder taken from reference TRBV7-9 and TRBJ1-3, is DTGVSQNPRHKITKRGQNVTFRCDPISEHNRLYWYRQTLGQGPEFLTYFQNEAQLEKSRLLSDRFSAERPKGSFSTLEIQRTEQGDSAMYLCASSRVLGNSGNTIYFGEGSWLTVV.

The V and J genes are TRBV27 and TRBJ2-2, with D possibly matching TRBD2 (5 bases). CDR3 length equals 14 residues. The germline V gene encodes CDR1 MNHEY and CDR2 SMNVEV (reference sequence). V was shortened by 4 bases and J by 3 bases, with 9 bases between the two germline ends. The CDR3 DNA sequence: TGTGCCAGCAGTTCGGGATTTTACACCGGGGAGCTGTTTTTT. Protein sequence: CASSSGFYTGELFF.

This clone occurred once. This rearrangement joins TRBV6-5 to TRBJ2-6, with unresolved D. In germline, CDR1 is MNHEY, CDR2 SVGAGI. CDR3 length equals 15 residues. Trimming took 5 bases from V and 0 from J, leaving 8 bases between them. Here the CDR3 reads CASSTMGSGANVLTF. DNA for the CDR3: TGTGCCAGCAGTACTATGGGCTCTGGGGCCAACGTCCTGACTTTC.

The chain combines TRBV27 with TRBJ1-2; 12 bases are shared with TRBD1. Unmatched junction bases numbered 20, after V lost 0 bases and J lost 6 bases. In germline, CDR1 is MNHEY, CDR2 SMNVEV (reference sequence). The CDR3 is 21 amino acids. CDR3 in DNA: TGTGCCAGCAGTTTATCGACTTTGGTTTCCCGGGACAGGGGGCGATGGAATGGCTACACCTTC. This codes for CASSLSTLVSRDRGRWNGYTF.

The chain carries TRBV2 and TRBJ2-7, with 9 bases that match TRBD1. V shed 1 base and J 6 bases; nucleotides not matched to a gene: 10. This CDR3 spans 16 amino acids. Germline loops: CDR1 SNHLY, CDR2 FYNNEI. In DNA form, the CDR3 reads TGTGCCAGCAGTGAAGGGGGAGGACAGGGGCCTGGCGAGCAGTACTTC. This gives the protein CASSEGGGQGPGEQYF.

V and J are TRBV5-5 and TRBJ2-1; unclear D gene. Trimming cost V 0 bases and J 0 bases, with 7 bases left between them. This CDR3 has 15 amino acids. Germline V gene data show CDR1 as SGHKS and CDR2 as YYEKEE (reference sequence). The CDR3 DNA reads TGTGCCAGCAGCTTGGACCCCTCCTCCTACAATGAGCAGTTCTTC. Protein: CASSLDPSSYNEQFF.

This chain uses TRBV29-1 with TRBJ2-5; 8 positions agree with TRBD1. Germline CDR1 SQVTM, CDR2 ANQGSEA. The CDR3 loop spans 14 amino acids. With 5 bases clipped from V and 2 bases from J, the junction kept 7 bases outside the gene matches. CDR3 sequence reads: CSVQQGVGQETQYF. In nucleotides, the CDR3 is TGCAGCGTTCAACAGGGGGTAGGGCAAGAGACCCAGTACTTC.

V and J are TRBV30 and TRBJ2-1; D gene unclear. This CDR3 region has 12 residues. Between the trimmed V and J ends, which lost 0 bases and 8 bases, there was a span of 8 bases. From germline, CDR1 is GTSNPN and CDR2 SVGIG (reference sequence). CDR3 amino acids: CAWSVLGDEQFF. The CDR3 DNA is TGTGCCTGGAGTGTACTTGGGGATGAGCAGTTCTTC.

The chain joins TRBV5-4 to TRBJ2-3, with 12 bases fitting TRBD1. There are 17 residues in the CDR3. The V segment lost 4 bases and the J segment 1 base; nucleotides outside the gene matches: 7. Germline V gene sequence: CDR1 SGHNT, CDR2 YYREEE (reference sequence). The CDR3 reads CASSLGQGASGTDTQYF. In nucleotides, the CDR3 is TGTGCCAGCAGCCTGGGACAGGGGGCTTCGGGCACAGATACGCAGTATTTT.

The V gene is TRBV7-8, the J gene TRBJ2-3; TRBD2 matches at 7 bases. The V gene end was trimmed by 4 bases and the J gene end by 3 bases; junction bases not matched to a gene: 7. This CDR3 spans 15 amino acids. CDR1 is SGHVS, CDR2 FQNEAQ, per germline. The CDR3 sequence is CASSSSSGTTDTQYF. The CDR3 region has the DNA TGTGCCAGCAGCTCGTCGAGCGGGACGACAGATACGCAGTATTTT.

The sample holds a few counts of this clone. This sequence joins TRBV13 and TRBJ1-1; D gene uncertain. CDR3 size: 16 residues. Germline values: CDR1 PRHDT, CDR2 FYEKMQ (reference sequence). Trimming took off 5 bases at V and 0 bases at J, with 16 bases between the two ends. CDR3 DNA: TGTGCCAGCAGCGAAGGACGCTCGAACCTGAACACTGAAGCTTTCTTT. Amino acid sequence: CASSEGRSNLNTEAFF.

V gene TRBV11-2 combines with J gene TRBJ2-2; D possibly corresponds to TRBD2 (5 bases). The CDR3 has 16 amino acids. V dropped 5 bases and J dropped 4 bases, with 17 bases sitting between them. Germline V gene data show CDR1 as SGHAT and CDR2 as FQNNGV. This chain's CDR3 is CASSPSMGVPTGELFF. DNA of the CDR3: TGTGCCAGCAGCCCTTCAATGGGAGTCCCCACCGGGGAGCTGTTTTTT.

The chain links TRBV18 to TRBJ2-2; 7 nucleotides agree with TRBD2. Germline V gene sequence: CDR1 KGHSH, CDR2 LQKENI. V was clipped by 2 bases and J by 4 bases; unmatched bases: 4. CDR3 size: 15 residues. The CDR3 region is CASSPAGVSTGELFF. The DNA of the CDR3 is TGTGCCAGCTCACCAGCGGGAGTATCCACCGGGGAGCTGTTTTTT.

The chain is built from TRBV4-1 and TRBJ1-2, with D possibly being TRBD1 (6 bases). The CDR3 covers 14 residues. Trimming shortened V by 3 bases and J by 4 bases, and 12 bases separated the two germline ends. In germline, CDR1 is MGHRA, CDR2 YSYEKL. The DNA for the CDR3 is TGCGCCAGCAGCCACCTGGGGGCAATCTATGGCTACACCTTC. This codes for CASSHLGAIYGYTF.

V gene TRBV27 combines with J gene TRBJ2-3; maybe TRBD2 (6 bases). The CDR3 length is 13 residues. Germline V gives CDR1 MNHEY, CDR2 SMNVEV (reference sequence). Trimming took off 5 bases at V and 2 bases at J, with 8 bases between the two ends. This CDR3 is CASSLGLTDTQYF. Here the CDR3 DNA reads TGTGCCAGCAGTCTGGGACTCACAGATACGCAGTATTTT.

This clone was counted only a few times. The CDR3 nucleotides are TGTGCCAGTAGTACAAACGGGGCCTACGAGCAGTACTTC. Residues: CASSTNGAYEQYF. The chain carries TRBV19 and TRBJ2-7; D perhaps matches TRBD2 (5 bases). The germline V and J ends were trimmed by 4 bases and 2 bases, with 9 bases remaining between them. The CDR3 is made up of 13 amino acids. Per germline, CDR1 LNHDA and CDR2 SQIVND (reference sequence).

J is TRBJ2-3 and V is TRBV5-1; 7 nucleotides match TRBD1. CDR1 and CDR2 from the germline V gene are SGHRS and YFSETQ. The CDR3 is made up of 14 amino acids. V was clipped by 4 bases and J by 1 base; unmatched bases: 3. The chain's CDR3 is CASSTGQGTDTQYF. CDR3 nucleotides: TGCGCCAGCAGCACCGGACAGGGCACAGATACGCAGTATTTT.

This chain links TRBV2 with TRBJ2-7; TRBD2 matches 13 bases. Looked up from germline, CDR1 is SNHLY and CDR2 is FYNNEI. The CDR3 runs to 16 residues. With V trimmed by 4 bases and J by 4 bases, 7 bases remained unmatched. The CDR3 reads CASSGWTSGSIYEQYF. CDR3 sequence (DNA): TGTGCCAGCAGTGGATGGACTAGCGGGAGTATATACGAGCAGTACTTC.

This clone appeared a single time. The chain employs TRBV27 and TRBJ1-2; the D gene is possibly TRBD1 (5 bases). The CDR3 runs 13 residues. V was shortened by 2 bases and J by 7 bases, with 11 bases between the two germline ends. Germline values: CDR1 MNHEY, CDR2 SMNVEV (reference sequence). The CDR3 spells CASSLRSGVGYTF. The CDR3 nucleotides are TGTGCCAGCAGTTTACGATCGGGGGTTGGCTACACCTTC.

This chain links TRBV7-4 with TRBJ2-7, with 11 positions matching TRBD2. This CDR3 has 14 residues. Germline V gene sequence: CDR1 SGHVT, CDR2 SQSDAQ. The J segment lost 1 base and the V segment lost 6 bases, leaving 2 bases of the junction unmatched. The CDR3 DNA reads as TGTGCCAGCAGGGGGACTAGCGGTTCCTACGAGCAGTACTTC. This gives the protein CASRGTSGSYEQYF.